This T cell receptor beta chain was sequenced in a study of graft-versus-host responses after intestinal transplantation. Study-level background: In this cohort, recipients had multivisceral, liver-intestinal, or isolated intestinal transplants. Each patient got anti-thymocyte globulin induction, then tacrolimus and steroids for approximately three years. Study-level points and caveats: Allograft graft-versus-host to host-versus-graft clonal ratios ran high in patients with graft-donor T cell macrochimerism. Marrow from the recipient contained GvH clones, some of which had appeared first in ileum or blood.

Of note for this clone: Its antigen is currently unknown.

The table came from immunoSEQ multiplex PCR; TCRdb's copy has only in-frame clones and leaves some out. Among 70,000 to 95,000 clones listed, just under 95% were seen once. The trim removed 5 bases at V and 7 bases at J, leaving 9 bases unmatched. From germline, CDR1 is MDHEN and CDR2 SYDVKM. This CDR3 is built from 15 residues. This receptor was identified in a human donor who was the organ donor for an intestinal transplant. V and J are TRBV28 and TRBJ1-5; 9 positions agree with TRBD1. The sequences come from unstimulated CD8+ T cells sorted from spleen or lymph node cells, collected before transplant. The CDR3 coding sequence is TGTGCCAGCAGTCCATCCGGGACAGGGTTCCAGCCCCAGCATTTT. Translated, it gives CASSPSGTGFQPQHF.